This T cell receptor beta chain was captured in a study of T cells expressing NK-cell markers. Study details: Most of the eight sequenced donors were HCMV-seropositive; one was seronegative.

The cDNA for TCR beta came from 5'RACE template switching with UMIs. Each CDR3 protein gets one entry in TCRdb, which reprocessed the 5' RACE reads and gives no DNA. The specimen's table records fewer than 550,000 distinct CDR3 sequences. The length of the CDR3 is 13 residues. CDR1 and CDR2 (germline): DFQATT, SNEGSKA (reference sequence). Regarding the study as a whole: A range of roughly 1.0-8% of CD8+ T cells consisted of dominant NKG2C+ clonotypes in 5 to 7 donors.

As to this clonotype: Its antigen is as yet unknown.

The chain uses TRBV20-1 and TRBJ1-5; TCRdb gives TRBD1 as the D gene, but with no DNA this cannot be confirmed. The sample comprised blood T cells: a sorted CD56 or NKG2C T cell subset, CD4+ or CD8+ T cells, or bulk PBMC T cells (not recorded which). The receptor's source is a woman between 50 and 59 years old in good health. CDR3 in amino acids: CSVGQGASQPQHF.